This T cell receptor (beta chain) was identified in a study of CD8 T cells in ankylosing spondylitis (dated by TCRdb to about 2017). Looking at the study overall: The study profiled T cell receptor beta repertoires in healthy donors and ankylosing spondylitis patients to find disease-linked TCR variants. In total, the full study cohort was made up of roughly 100 healthy donors and 25 ankylosing spondylitis patients. Samples of peripheral blood were taken, and for ankylosing spondylitis patients, synovial fluid was collected as well.

The instrument given in TCRdb is Illumina HiSeq 2500. TCR beta libraries were prepared by quantitative 5'-RACE with molecular barcodes. Per the original workflow: Disease-linked TCR variants were identified with a new computational method built on a probabilistic model of VDJ rearrangement. Using fastp trimming at Q25 and MiXCR clonotype assembly, TCRdb reanalyzed the public sequencing data and kept in-frame beta chains. A single entry per CDR3 protein holds the most common genes and DNA from its merged rows. These V and J calls rely on TCRdb rather than the paper's analysis. A total of 150,000 to 200,000 distinct CDR3 sequences appear in this sample, around a tenth of them only once. The ten top clones hold almost 30% of the sample. Results and caveats for the whole study, not just this receptor: In peripheral blood, the disease-linked clones were found at relatively low frequencies and had a CD8+ phenotype. A TCR beta motif made up of eight or nine highly homologous amino acid variants appeared to be characteristic of blood from ankylosing spondylitis patients. The disease-linked clones were reported to be significantly enriched in matched synovial fluid samples from ankylosing spondylitis patients. Some of the motif variants had been reported before in the synovial fluid and blood of reactive arthritis patients, a finding that suggests common disease-initiation mechanisms.

With regard to this clonotype: Its binding antigen is unknown. Nothing much larger sits one base from this clone, and base qualities are not available.

For CDR1 and CDR2, the germline V gene lists SGHRS and YFSETQ. V and J are trimmed by 2 bases and 8 bases, and the gene matches miss 8 bases of the junction. There are 15 amino acids in the CDR3, from cysteine to phenylalanine inclusive. The sequence is cut down to CDR3 DNA, 45 bases in frame from base 1. The sequenced material came from blood, either unsorted or a sorted T cell fraction (not recorded which). The chain is encoded by TRBV5-1 joined to TRBJ1-2, and TRBD1 aligns with 11 junction nucleotides. The sequence was obtained from a male donor with ankylosing spondylitis or in good health (not recorded which). The CDR3 region has the sequence CASSLEGQGAEGYTF. The DNA is TGCGCCAGCAGCTTAGAAGGACAGGGGGCGGAGGGCTACACCTTC.